This record covers a single T cell receptor beta chain. The antigen is undetermined. A clone one base away is much larger, so this may be a read error. This sample was included in a study of identical twins. General study findings and limits: For out-of-frame beta sequences, excess twin sharing was weaker.

Germline CDR1 and CDR2: KGHDR and SFDVKD. The CDR3 covers 14 residues. One entry per CDR3 protein results from TCRdb running MiXCR on the 5' RACE reads. The table has around 500,000 distinct CDR3 sequences, more than 13% seen once. These data were likewise used in another study, on yellow fever vaccine responses in identical twins.

The sample was CD4+ T cells sorted from blood. The chain combines TRBV24-1 with TRBJ2-2; tentatively, D is TRBD1 (5 bases). The sequence derives from a woman aged 18-30 years in good health. The chain's CDR3 is CASSGAPYTGELFF. DNA of the CDR3: TGTGCCTCCAGTGGGGCCCCCTACACCGGGGAGCTGTTTTTT.